This T cell receptor beta chain was sequenced during a study of shared clonotypes between healthy human individuals. The table came from immunoSEQ multiplex PCR; TCRdb's copy has only in-frame clones and leaves some out. The table includes 2 million or so clones, about 94% detected once. V dropped 0 bases and J dropped 5 bases, with 16 bases sitting between them. The CDR3 has 16 amino acids. Germline loops: CDR1 SGHTA, CDR2 FQGNSA. In the naive CD8 group, cells lacked CD45RO and were positively selected for CCR7, so terminally differentiated effector memory CD45RA+ cells were left out. The sequence came from a young man in good health. This chain links TRBV7-2 with TRBJ2-5, with D tentatively TRBD2 (5 bases). Material for sequencing was naive CD8+ T cells sorted from blood. The CDR3 nucleotides are TGTGCCAGCAGCTTAGCAACCGAGGGAGAAGGTGAGACCCAGTACTTC. Amino acids: CASSLATEGEGETQYF. Full variable domain (outside the CDR3, taken from reference TRBV7-2 and TRBJ2-5): GAGVSQSPSNKVTEKGKDVELRCDPISGHTALYWYRQSLGQGLEFLIYFQGNSAPDKSGLPSDRFSAERTGGSVSTLTIQRTQQEDSAVYLCASSLATEGEGETQYFGPGTRLLVL.